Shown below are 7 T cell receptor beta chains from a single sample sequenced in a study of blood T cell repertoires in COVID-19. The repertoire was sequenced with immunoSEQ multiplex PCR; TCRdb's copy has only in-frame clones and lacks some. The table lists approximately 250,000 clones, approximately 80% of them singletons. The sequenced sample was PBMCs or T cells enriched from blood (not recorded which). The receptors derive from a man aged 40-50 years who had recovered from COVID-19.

CDR3 in amino acids: CASSQSLQHYEQYF. The DNA of the CDR3 is TGTGCCAGCAGCCAGTCTCTTCAACACTACGAGCAGTACTTC. The V and J genes are TRBV9 and TRBJ2-7; D is unclear. Germline CDR1 and CDR2: SGDLS and YYNGEE. The CDR3 length is 14 residues. Trimming stripped 4 bases from V and 3 bases from J, with 14 bases between.

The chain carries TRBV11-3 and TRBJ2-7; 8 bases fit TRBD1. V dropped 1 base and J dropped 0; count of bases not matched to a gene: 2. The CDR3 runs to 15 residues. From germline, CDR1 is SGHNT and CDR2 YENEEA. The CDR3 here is CASSLGDRSSYEQYF. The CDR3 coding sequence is TGTGCCAGCAGCTTAGGGGACAGGAGCTCCTACGAGCAGTACTTC. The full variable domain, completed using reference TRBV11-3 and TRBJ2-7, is EAGVVQSPRYKIIEKKQPVAFWCNPISGHNTLYWYLQNLGQGPELLIRYENEEAVDDSQLPKDRFSAERLKGVDSTLKIQPAELGDSAVYLCASSLGDRSSYEQYFGPGTRLTVT.

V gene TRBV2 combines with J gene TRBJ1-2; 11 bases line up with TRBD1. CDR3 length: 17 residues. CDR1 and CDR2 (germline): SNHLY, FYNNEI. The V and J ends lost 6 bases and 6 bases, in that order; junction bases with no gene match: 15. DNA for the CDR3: TGTGCCAGCAGAGTAGGGAGGACAGGGGGCTCGTGGGATGGCTACACCTTC. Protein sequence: CASRVGRTGGSWDGYTF.

The CDR3: CASSQGLLDTQYF. Written as DNA, the CDR3 is TGTGCCAGCAGCCAAGGACTACTAGATACGCAGTATTTT. The V call is TRBV11-2, the J call TRBJ2-3; a possible D gene is TRBD2 (6 bases). CDR1 and CDR2 from the germline V gene are SGHAT and FQNNGV. The CDR3 sequence is 13 residues long. Trimming took 5 bases from V and 5 from J, leaving 11 bases between them.

CDR3 nucleotides: TGTGCCAGCAGTTACTCGAGTCGGCCAGACATTAATCAGCCCCAGCATTTT. It is translated as CASSYSSRPDINQPQHF. This sequence joins TRBV6-8 and TRBJ1-5; D remains unclear. The CDR3 sequence is 17 residues long. The germline V and J ends were trimmed by 0 bases and 4 bases, with 16 bases remaining between them. Per the germline V gene, CDR1 is MNHGY and CDR2 is SAAAGT.

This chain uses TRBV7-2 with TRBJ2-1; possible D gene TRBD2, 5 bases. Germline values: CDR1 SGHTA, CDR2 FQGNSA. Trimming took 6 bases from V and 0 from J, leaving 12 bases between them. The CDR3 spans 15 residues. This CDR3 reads CASRPAVVSYNEQFF. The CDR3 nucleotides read TGTGCCAGCAGGCCAGCGGTCGTCTCCTACAATGAGCAGTTCTTC.

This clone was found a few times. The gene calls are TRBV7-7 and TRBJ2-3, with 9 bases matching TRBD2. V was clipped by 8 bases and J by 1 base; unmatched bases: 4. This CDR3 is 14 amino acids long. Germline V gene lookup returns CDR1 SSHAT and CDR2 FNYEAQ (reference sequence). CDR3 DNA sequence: TGTGCCAGCGGTAGACTAGCGGGCACAGATACGCAGTATTTT. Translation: CASGRLAGTDTQYF.